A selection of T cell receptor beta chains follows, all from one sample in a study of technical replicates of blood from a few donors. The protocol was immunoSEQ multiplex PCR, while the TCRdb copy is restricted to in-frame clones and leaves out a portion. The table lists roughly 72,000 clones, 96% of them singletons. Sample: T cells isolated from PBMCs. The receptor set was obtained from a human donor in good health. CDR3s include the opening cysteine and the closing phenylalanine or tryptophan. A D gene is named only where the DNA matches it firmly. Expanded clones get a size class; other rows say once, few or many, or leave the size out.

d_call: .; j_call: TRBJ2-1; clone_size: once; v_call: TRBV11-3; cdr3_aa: CASRRSEGYNEQFF; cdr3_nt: TGTGCCAGCAGACGGAGTGAGGGATACAATGAGCAGTTCTTC
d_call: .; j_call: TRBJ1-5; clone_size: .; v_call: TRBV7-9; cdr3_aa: CASSPGGLQPQHF; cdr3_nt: TGTGCCAGCAGCCCTGGTGGGCTTCAGCCCCAGCATTTT
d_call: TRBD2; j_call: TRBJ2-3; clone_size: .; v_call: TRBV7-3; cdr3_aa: CASSDVAGSTDTQYF; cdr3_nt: TGTGCCAGCAGCGACGTAGCGGGAAGCACAGATACGCAGTATTTT
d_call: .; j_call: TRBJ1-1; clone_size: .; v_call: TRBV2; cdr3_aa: CASGISGEAFF; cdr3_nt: TGTGCCAGCGGTATTTCAGGGGAAGCTTTCTTT
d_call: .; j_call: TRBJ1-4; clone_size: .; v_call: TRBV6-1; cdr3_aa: CASSVYRDTYEKLFF; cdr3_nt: TGTGCCAGCAGTGTATACCGGGACACCTATGAAAAACTGTTTTTT
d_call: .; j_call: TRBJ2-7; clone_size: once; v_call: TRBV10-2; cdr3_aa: CASTDSSYEQYF; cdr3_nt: TGCGCCAGCACGGACAGCTCCTACGAGCAGTACTTC
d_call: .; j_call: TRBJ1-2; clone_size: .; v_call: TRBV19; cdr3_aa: CASSMRNGGYTF; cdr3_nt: TGTGCCAGTAGTATGCGGAACGGTGGCTACACCTTC
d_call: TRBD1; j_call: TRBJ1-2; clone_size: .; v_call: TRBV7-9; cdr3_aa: CASSPGQLSNYGYTF; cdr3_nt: TGTGCCAGCAGCCCGGGACAGCTTTCTAACTATGGCTACACCTTC
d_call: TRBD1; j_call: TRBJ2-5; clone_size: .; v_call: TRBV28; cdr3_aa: CASSLWGQEGLRETQYF; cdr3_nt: TGTGCCAGCAGTTTATGGGGACAGGAGGGGTTAAGAGAGACCCAGTACTTC
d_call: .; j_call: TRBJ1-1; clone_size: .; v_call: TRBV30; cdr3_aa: CAWSQWGVGAFF; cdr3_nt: TGTGCCTGGAGCCAATGGGGGGTTGGCGCTTTCTTT
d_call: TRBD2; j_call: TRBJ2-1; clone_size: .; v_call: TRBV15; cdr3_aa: CATSRDGGDDEQFF; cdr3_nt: TGTGCCACCAGCAGAGATGGGGGGGATGATGAGCAGTTCTTC
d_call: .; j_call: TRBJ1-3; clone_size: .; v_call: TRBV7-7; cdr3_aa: CASSPSSTSYYSGNTIYF; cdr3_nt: TGTGCCAGCAGCCCATCCTCAACCAGTTATTACTCTGGAAACACCATATATTTT
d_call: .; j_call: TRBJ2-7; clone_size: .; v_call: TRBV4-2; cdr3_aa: CASSQVGLLGNIYEQYF; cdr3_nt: TGTGCCAGCAGCCAAGTGGGACTTCTGGGCAATATCTACGAGCAGTACTTC
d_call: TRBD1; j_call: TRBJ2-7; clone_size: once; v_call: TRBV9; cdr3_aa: CASSLTGSSYEQYF; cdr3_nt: TGTGCCAGCAGCCTGACAGGGTCTTCCTACGAGCAGTACTTC
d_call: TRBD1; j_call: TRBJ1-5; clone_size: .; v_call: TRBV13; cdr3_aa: CASSLKGGSGQPQHF; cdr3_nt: TGTGCCAGCAGCTTAAAAGGGGGCAGCGGTCAGCCCCAGCATTTT
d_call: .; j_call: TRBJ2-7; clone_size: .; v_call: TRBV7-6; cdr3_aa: CASSLAGPTVGYEQYF; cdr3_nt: TGTGCCAGCAGCTTAGCTGGGCCGACGGTGGGCTACGAGCAGTACTTC
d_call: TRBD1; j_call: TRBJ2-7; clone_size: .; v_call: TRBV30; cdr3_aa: CAWSRGRPTYEQYF; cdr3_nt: TGTGCCTGGAGTAGGGGGCGTCCGACCTACGAGCAGTACTTC
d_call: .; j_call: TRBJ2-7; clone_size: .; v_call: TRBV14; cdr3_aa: CASSQDCGRELLYEQYF; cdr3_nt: TGTGCCAGCAGCCAAGATTGTGGCCGGGAATTACTCTACGAGCAGTACTTC
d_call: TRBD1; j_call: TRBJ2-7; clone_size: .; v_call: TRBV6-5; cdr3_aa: CASTRTGTYEQYF; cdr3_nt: TGTGCCAGCACCAGGACAGGAACCTACGAGCAGTACTTC
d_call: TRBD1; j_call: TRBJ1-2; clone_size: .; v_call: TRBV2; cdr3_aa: CASSEATGGGYTF; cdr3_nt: TGTGCCAGCAGTGAAGCCACAGGGGGCGGCTACACCTTC
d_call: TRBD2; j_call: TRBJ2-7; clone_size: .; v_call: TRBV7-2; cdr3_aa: CASSLGTRLPYEQYF; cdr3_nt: TGTGCCAGCAGCTTAGGGACTAGACTTCCCTACGAGCAGTACTTC
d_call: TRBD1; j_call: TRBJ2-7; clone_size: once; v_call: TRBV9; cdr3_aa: CASSATGGAGLGSYEQYF; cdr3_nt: TGTGCCAGCAGCGCTACAGGGGGCGCAGGGTTGGGGTCCTACGAGCAGTACTTC
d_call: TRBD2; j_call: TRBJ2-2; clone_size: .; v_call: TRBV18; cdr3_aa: CASSLRLADSNTGELFF; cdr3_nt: TGTGCCAGCTCCCTCCGACTAGCGGACTCGAACACCGGGGAGCTGTTTTTT
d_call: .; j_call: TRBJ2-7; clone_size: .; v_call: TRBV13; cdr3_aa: CASSLDQEQYF; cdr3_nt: TGTGCCAGCAGCTTAGATCAAGAGCAGTACTTC
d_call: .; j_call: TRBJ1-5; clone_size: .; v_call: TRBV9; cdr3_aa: CASSAFDSDNQPQHF; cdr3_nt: TGTGCCAGCAGCGCCTTCGACAGTGACAATCAGCCCCAGCATTTT
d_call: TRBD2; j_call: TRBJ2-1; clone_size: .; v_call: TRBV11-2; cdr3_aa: CASSLVGTSGTTKQFF; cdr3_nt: TGTGCCAGCAGCTTAGTTGGGACTAGCGGGACAACCAAGCAGTTCTTC
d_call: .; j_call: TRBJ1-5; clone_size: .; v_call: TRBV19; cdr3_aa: CASRPGHFNQPQHF; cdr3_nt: TGTGCCAGTAGACCGGGACACTTCAATCAGCCCCAGCATTTT
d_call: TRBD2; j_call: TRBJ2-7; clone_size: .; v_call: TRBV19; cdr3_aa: CASSIVLAGGGEQYF; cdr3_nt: TGTGCCAGTAGTATAGTCCTAGCGGGAGGTGGAGAGCAGTACTTC
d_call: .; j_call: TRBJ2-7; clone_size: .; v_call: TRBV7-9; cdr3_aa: CASSSVLPPLLYEQYF; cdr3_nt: TGTGCCAGCAGCTCCGTCCTGCCTCCCTTGCTATACGAGCAGTACTTC
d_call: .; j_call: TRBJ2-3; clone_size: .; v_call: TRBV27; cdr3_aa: CASSPTGVATDTQYF; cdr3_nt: TGTGCCAGCAGTCCGACGGGGGTGGCCACAGATACGCAGTATTTT
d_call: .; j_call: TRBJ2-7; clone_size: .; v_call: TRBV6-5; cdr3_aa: CASRERVGEQYF; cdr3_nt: TGTGCCAGCAGGGAGCGGGTCGGCGAGCAGTACTTC
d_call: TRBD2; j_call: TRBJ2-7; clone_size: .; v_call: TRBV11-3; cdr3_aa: CASSLHSGSSYEQYF; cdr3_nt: TGTGCCAGCAGCTTACATAGCGGGAGTAGCTACGAGCAGTACTTC
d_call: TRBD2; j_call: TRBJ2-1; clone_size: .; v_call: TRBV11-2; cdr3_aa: CASSLEGLVYNEQFF; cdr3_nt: TGTGCCAGCAGCTTAGAGGGACTAGTCTACAATGAGCAGTTCTTC
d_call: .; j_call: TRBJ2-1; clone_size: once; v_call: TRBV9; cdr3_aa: CASSVGGLLNEQFF; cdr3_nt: TGTGCCAGCAGCGTAGGCGGACTATTAAATGAGCAGTTCTTC
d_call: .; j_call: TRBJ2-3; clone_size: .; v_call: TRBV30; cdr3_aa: CAWSFARGGGSVDTQYF; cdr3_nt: TGTGCCTGGAGTTTCGCTCGCGGGGGCGGGAGTGTGGATACGCAGTATTTT
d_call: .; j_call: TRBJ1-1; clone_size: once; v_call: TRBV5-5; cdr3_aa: CASSFQTVNTEAFF; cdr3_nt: TGTGCCAGCAGCTTTCAGACAGTGAACACTGAAGCTTTCTTT
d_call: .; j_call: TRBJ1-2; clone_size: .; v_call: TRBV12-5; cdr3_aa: CASGGDSAYGYTF; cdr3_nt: TGTGCTAGTGGTGGAGACAGCGCCTATGGCTACACCTTC
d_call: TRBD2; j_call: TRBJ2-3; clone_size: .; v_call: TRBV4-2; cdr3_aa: CASSQDLAGGTDTQYF; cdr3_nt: TGTGCCAGCAGCCAAGATCTAGCGGGAGGGACAGATACGCAGTATTTT
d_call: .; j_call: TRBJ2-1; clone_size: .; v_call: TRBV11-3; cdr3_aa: CASSLDLLRVNEQFF; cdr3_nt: TGTGCTAGCAGCTTAGATCTCCTTCGGGTAAATGAGCAGTTCTTC
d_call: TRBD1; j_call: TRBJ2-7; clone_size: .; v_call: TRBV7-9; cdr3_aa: CASSLAGGQGIREQYF; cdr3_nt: TGTGCCAGCAGCTTAGCCGGGGGACAGGGTATTAGGGAGCAGTACTTC
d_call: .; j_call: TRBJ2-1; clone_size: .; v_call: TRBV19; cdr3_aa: CASSIRQNNEQFF; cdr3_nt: TGTGCCAGTAGTATACGACAAAACAATGAGCAGTTCTTC
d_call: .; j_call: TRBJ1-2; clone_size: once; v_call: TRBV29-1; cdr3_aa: CSVEGAGDF; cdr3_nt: TGCAGCGTTGAAGGGGCGGGGGACTTC
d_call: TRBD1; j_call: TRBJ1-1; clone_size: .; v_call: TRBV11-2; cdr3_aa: CASSIGTVGSAFF; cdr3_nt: TGTGCCAGCAGCATAGGGACAGTAGGTTCAGCTTTCTTT
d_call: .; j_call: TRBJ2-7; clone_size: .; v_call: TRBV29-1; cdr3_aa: CSVEFLSELGEQYF; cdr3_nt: TGCAGCGTTGAATTTCTGTCCGAACTAGGAGAGCAGTACTTC
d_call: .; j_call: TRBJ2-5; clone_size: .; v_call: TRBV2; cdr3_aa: CASSAEGKTQYF; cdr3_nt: TGTGCCAGCAGTGCTGAGGGCAAGACCCAGTACTTC
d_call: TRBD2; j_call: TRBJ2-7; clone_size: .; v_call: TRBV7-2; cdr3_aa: CASSSKLAGTYEQYF; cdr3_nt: TGTGCCAGCAGCTCGAAACTAGCGGGGACCTACGAGCAGTACTTC
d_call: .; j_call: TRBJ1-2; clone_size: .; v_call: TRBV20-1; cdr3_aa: CSVLSRVGYTF; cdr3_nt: TGCAGTGTCTTAAGCAGGGTCGGCTACACCTTC
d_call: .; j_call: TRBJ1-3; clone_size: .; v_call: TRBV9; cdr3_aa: CASSVQASGNTIYF; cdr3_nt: TGTGCCAGCAGCGTCCAAGCATCTGGAAACACCATATATTTT
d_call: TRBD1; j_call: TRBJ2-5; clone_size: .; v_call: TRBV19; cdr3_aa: CASTLGQGGETQYF; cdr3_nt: TGTGCCAGTACTCTTGGACAGGGTGGAGAGACCCAGTACTTC
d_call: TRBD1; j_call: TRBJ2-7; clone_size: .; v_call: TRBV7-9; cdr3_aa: CASSETGLTYEQYF; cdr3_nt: TGTGCCAGCAGCGAGACAGGGTTAACCTACGAGCAGTACTTC
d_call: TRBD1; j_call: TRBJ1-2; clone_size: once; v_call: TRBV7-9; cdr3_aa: CASSMSGTGDGYTF; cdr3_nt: TGTGCCAGCAGCATGTCGGGGACAGGGGATGGCTACACCTTC
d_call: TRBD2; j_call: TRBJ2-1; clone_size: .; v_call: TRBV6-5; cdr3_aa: CASRPLAGDGNEQFF; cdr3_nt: TGTGCCAGCAGACCTCTAGCGGGAGACGGAAATGAGCAGTTCTTC